This T cell receptor beta chain came from a study of OX40 agonist ivuxolimab in advanced cancers. For the study at large: Ivuxolimab doses were 0.01, 0.1, 0.3, 1.5, 3 or 10 mg/kg every 2 weeks. Overall study results and limits: Partial responders at 0.1-3.0 mg/kg showed near-lowest clonal expansion.

This CDR3 contains 16 residues. V was shortened by 3 bases and J by 0 bases, with 9 bases between the two germline ends. CDR1 SGHAT and CDR2 FQNNGV come from the germline V gene. The protocol was immunoSEQ multiplex PCR, while the TCRdb copy is restricted to in-frame clones and leaves out a portion. The sample consists of fewer than 75,000 clones, 70% to 90% of them appearing once. Concerning this clone: The target antigen is unknown.

This sample comprised CD4+ or CD8+ T cells sorted from blood, obtained in a trial of the OX40 agonist ivuxolimab. This clonotype was obtained from an adult with an advanced solid tumor such as melanoma, head and neck, liver or kidney cancer. This chain joins TRBV11-2 and TRBJ2-6, with D unclear. CDR3 residues: CASSFTPNSGANVLTF. The CDR3 nucleotides are TGTGCCAGCAGCTTCACCCCCAACTCTGGGGCCAACGTCCTGACTTTC.